The rows below give T cell receptor beta chains drawn from one sample of a study of PD-1 blockade in classical Hodgkin lymphoma. Profiling relied on immunoSEQ multiplex PCR, and the TCRdb table lists in-frame clones only, not all of them. Of 110,000 or so clones in the sample, nearly 90% were seen once. This sample comprised peripheral blood mononuclear cells (PBMCs), obtained before the second cycle of nivolumab. Receptors originate from a human donor with classical Hodgkin lymphoma. CDR3s include the opening cysteine and the closing phenylalanine or tryptophan. The order of the fields is CDR3 length, V gene, D gene, J gene, CDR3 protein, CDR3 DNA. The D gene is left open where the match is weak.

>13|TRBV7-9|TRBD2|TRBJ2-7
CASTLAGRYEQYF
TGTGCCAGCACGCTAGCGGGACGCTACGAGCAGTACTTC
>14|TRBV30|-|TRBJ1-5
CAWSVGSNNQPQHF
TGTGCCTGGAGTGTCGGCAGCAACAATCAGCCCCAGCATTTT
>16|TRBV28|-|TRBJ2-3
CASSLFSGYRTDTQYF
TGTGCCAGCAGTCTGTTTTCCGGATACCGCACAGATACGCAGTATTTT
>13|TRBV29-1|-|TRBJ1-1
CSVVRTAGAEAFF
TGCAGCGTTGTGAGGACGGCAGGGGCTGAAGCTTTCTTT
>15|TRBV1|-|TRBJ1-5
CTSSQKQPSNQPQHF
TGCACCAGCAGCCAAAAGCAGCCTTCCAATCAGCCCCAGCATTTT
>14|TRBV16|TRBD2|TRBJ2-7
CASSPPGGYDEQYF
TGTGCCAGCAGCCCCCCGGGAGGGTACGACGAGCAGTACTTC
>13|TRBV7-8|-|TRBJ2-7
CASSLAAAYEQYF
TGTGCCAGCAGCTTAGCAGCAGCCTACGAGCAGTACTTC
>18|TRBV28|-|TRBJ2-5
CASSGQGWISLRRETQYF
TGTGCCAGCAGTGGTCAAGGGTGGATATCCCTAAGGAGGGAGACCCAGTACTTC
>15|TRBV19|-|TRBJ1-4
CASSNRRGSSEKLFF
TGTGCCAGTAGTAACCGACGCGGGTCTAGTGAAAAACTGTTTTTT
>15|TRBV19|-|TRBJ2-7
CASSISAGGNYEQYF
TGTGCCAGTAGTATATCGGCAGGGGGGAACTACGAGCAGTACTTC
>14|TRBV7-2|TRBD1|TRBJ1-1
CASSLTGGKTEAFF
TGTGCCAGCAGCCTCACAGGGGGTAAGACTGAAGCTTTCTTT
>14|TRBV15|-|TRBJ2-7
CATSKESRGGEQYF
TGTGCCACCAGCAAAGAATCCAGGGGAGGCGAGCAGTACTTC
>15|TRBV12-5|TRBD1|TRBJ2-3
CASGRGQGPTDTQYF
TGTGCTAGTGGACGGGGACAGGGACCCACAGATACGCAGTATTTT
>14|TRBV18|-|TRBJ2-2
CASSPTSVTGELFF
TGTGCCAGCTCCCCCACTTCTGTGACCGGGGAGCTGTTTTTT